This is a list of T cell receptor beta chains from one sample in a study of CD8 T cells in ankylosing spondylitis. TCRdb fed the 5' RACE reads into MiXCR, producing one record per CDR3 protein. Among about 840,000 distinct CDR3 sequences listed, 10% to 15% were seen once. The sequencing sample was made of blood, either unsorted or a sorted T cell fraction (not recorded which). Every receptor here comes from a male donor with ankylosing spondylitis. CDR3s include the opening cysteine and the closing phenylalanine or tryptophan.

v_call cdr3_aa
TRBV12-3/TRBV12-4 CASSQNQGASNQPQHF
TRBV27 CASIGTGLGGYTF
TRBV7-9 CASSLQGGTAQHF
TRBV10-3 CAISESAARGETQYF
TRBV19 CASTQRTDEAFF
TRBV7-2 CASSSQTTGGTGYGYTF
TRBV20-1 CSARRQVAKNIQYF
TRBV11-3 CASSQPHGNQEGEQFF
TRBV6-2/TRBV6-3 CASSYSSRRIEAFF
TRBV6-1 CASSLLRGHNQPQHF
TRBV6-5 CASSYPDRGQREQYF
TRBV5-1 CASSPSREGTQYF
TRBV7-9 CASSSPGQGGYGYTF
TRBV20-1 CSASVPQNQETQYF
TRBV20-1 CSARSGRPPYEQYF
TRBV30 CAWSVLIDEQFF
TRBV3-1 CASSQGTGAHYEQYF
TRBV7-2 CASSLGGRGNTGELFF
TRBV9 CASSPTGLRPTGELFF
TRBV5-6 CASSLGQEVGYGYTF
TRBV2 CASNGLTRYEQYF
TRBV7-2 CASSRPSSLGYNEQFF
TRBV20-1 CSAPLAGVRNEQFF
TRBV30 CAWSRTDTQYF
TRBV6-5 CASSYTDREKGKLFF
TRBV5-1 CASSLAGFETQYF
TRBV20-1 CRASVWGTEAFF
TRBV7-8 CASSFFSGRAYEQYF
TRBV11-1 CASSPGLAGAWETQYF
TRBV20-1 CSARAPGVRSPLHF
TRBV24-1 CATSATPGANVLTF
TRBV20-1 CSAKLRDEKLFF